This paragraph covers one TCR beta chain sequence. Which antigen it targets is not known. No much larger clone is present one base from it, and per-base qualities are unavailable. Inclusive of the bounding cysteine and phenylalanine, the CDR3 is 13 residues long. The DNA shown is the 39-base CDR3, in frame from base 1. Trimming takes 1 base from V and 8 bases from J, and the germline ends sit 11 bases apart. The sample's time point label, in plain terms: about 28 days (+/-7) after the second vaccine dose. Because spike-specific TCR depth and breadth did not differ between the two schedules, AZD1222 recipients who got a second dose at roughly 4 weeks were pooled with those who got a second dose at roughly 12 weeks. Samples from vaccinated people were obtained from the UK trials COV001 and COV002, which included a single-blind randomized controlled phase 2/3 trial of AZD1222 (ChAdOx1 nCoV-19) in healthy adults. Trial participant PBMC samples were collected at day 0 and day 28 after the second dose for TCRbeta chain sequencing.

This sample stems from a study of T cell responses to AZD1222 COVID-19 vaccine (TCRdb year 2021). Regarding the complete study: TCR sequencing covered fewer than 250 trial participants: 200 to 220 given two doses of AZD1222 and about 26 given two doses of MenACWY control vaccine. Trial participants were enrolled by age into subgroups of 18-55, 56-69 and 70-plus years, and around 140, 26 and 57 TCR-sequenced participants, respectively, were included in these subgroups. Broad study findings and their caveats: Because no day 14 peak-response samples were available, the repertoires could be characterized only after the peak T cell response. Nearly half of unique spike-specific TCRs reportedly recognized epitopes outside regions mutated in the B.1.351 and B.1.1.7 variants. After two AZD1222 doses, spike-specific TCR breadth and depth were significantly higher than at day 0 and than in MenACWY recipients. In the small 56-69-year group, the increase in depth fell short of significance, most likely because of low power. Participants were mostly white British, with more females than males. The authors suggested clonal diversity may have been underestimated. CD4 TCRs associated with the vaccine covered the entire spike protein, and the dominant responses were in regions 160-218 and 743-854. Conclusions about previously exposed vaccinees are limited because only five or six AZD1222 recipients were SARS-CoV-2 seropositive at baseline.

The CDR3 regions of human TCRbeta chains were analyzed by immunosequencing. Turning to the authors' computational methods: TCRs in the repertoires were compared against a reference library of SARS-CoV-2-specific TCRs that had been generated with the MIRA antigen-specificity platform. Breadth was defined as the fraction of unique TCRs that were SARS-CoV-2-associated, and depth was defined as the fraction of total T cells that were SARS-CoV-2-associated. Each spike-specific TCR was assigned to its reactive spike region and to a CD4 or CD8 class using the MIRA data. Log10-transformed breadth and depth values were compared by one-way ANOVA with Sidak's multiple comparisons tests. TCRdb took this table from immuneACCESS and kept in-frame rearrangements with V and J called. Such tables lack part of the clones; where checked against another copy, unresolved V genes explain under half of the gap, and the rest is unexplained. From that table come the V and J calls and clone size; the DNA was used to work out D and trimming. A total of more than 95,000 clones appear in this sample, around 83% of them only once. The ten largest clones take up around 17% of the sample.

Rearrangement joined TRBV12-3 or TRBV12-4 to TRBJ1-1; TRBD1 is a possible D gene, resting on 5 matching bases. This receptor was obtained from an adult who received the AZD1222 COVID-19 vaccine. The starting material was peripheral blood, obtained 28 days after the second AZD1222 dose. The CDR3 here reads CASSLGGGTEAFF. DNA sequence: TGTGCCAGCAGTTTAGGGGGAGGGACCGAAGCTTTCTTT.